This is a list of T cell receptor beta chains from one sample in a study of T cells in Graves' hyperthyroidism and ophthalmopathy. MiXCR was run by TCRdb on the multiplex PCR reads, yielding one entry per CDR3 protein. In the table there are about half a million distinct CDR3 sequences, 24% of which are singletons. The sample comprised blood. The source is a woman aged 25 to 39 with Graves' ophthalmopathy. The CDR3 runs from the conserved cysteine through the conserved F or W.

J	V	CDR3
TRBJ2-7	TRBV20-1	CSASTLAGSNEQYF
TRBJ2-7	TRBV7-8	CASSPSLLSSYEQYF
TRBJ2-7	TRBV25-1	CASRQGSSYEQYF
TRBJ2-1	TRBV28	CASSSPIESYNEQFF
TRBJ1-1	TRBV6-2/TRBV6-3	CASSYSGADSFEYAFF
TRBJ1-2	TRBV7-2	CASSQTDPYGYTF
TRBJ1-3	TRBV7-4	CAILPSTGQGELSSGNTIYF
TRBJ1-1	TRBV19	CASSIGAGTEAFF
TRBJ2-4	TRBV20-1	CSATQDARDIQYF
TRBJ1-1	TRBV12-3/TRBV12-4	CASSLSGTTDFF
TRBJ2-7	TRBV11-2	CASSLDPGQGPYEQYF
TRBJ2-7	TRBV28	CASSRWGGDRAQEQYF
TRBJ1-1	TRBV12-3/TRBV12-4	CASTFNPLEDRVHTEAFF
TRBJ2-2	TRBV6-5	CASSYHGQTGELFF
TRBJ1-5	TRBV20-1	CSARGGGDGNQPQHF
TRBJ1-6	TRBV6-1	CASSEDLTGSLNSPLHF